This entry is about one T cell receptor beta chain. Its antigen is undetermined. The data were obtained in a study of beta chain features in type 1 diabetes. Via CD45RO/CCR7/CD25/CD127/CD95/CD27, cells of the CD4+ naive, central memory, regulatory and stem cell-like memory subsets were sorted. The CDR3 spans 13 residues. After removal of 4 bases from V and 5 bases from J, the junction contained 0 bases not matched to a gene. CDR1 is LNHDA, CDR2 SQIVND, per germline (reference sequence). Study-level points and caveats: Amplification by PCR could prefer shorter templates, with the same effect in patients and controls. Shorter TCRB CDR3s, moderately but significantly so, marked every one of the four CD4+ subsets in Type 1 diabetes patients.

Expressed TCRB transcripts were sequenced after all isolated RNA was converted to cDNA. TCRdb's copy holds only in-frame clones and misses some; the assay was immunoSEQ multiplex PCR. The sample records about 340,000 clones, around 9% being singletons. The receptor's source is a man aged 25 to 40 with type 1 diabetes. Sequences were obtained from central memory CD4+ T cells from blood. V usage is TRBV19 and J usage is TRBJ1-1, with 11 bases that match TRBD1. Here the CDR3 DNA reads TGTGCCAGTAGTAGGGACAGGGGGACTGAAGCTTTCTTT. Translating gives CASSRDRGTEAFF. The full variable domain, completed using reference TRBV19 and TRBJ1-1, is DGGITQSPKYLFRKEGQNVTLSCEQNLNHDAMYWYRQDPGQGLRLIYYSQIVNDFQKGDIAEGYSVSREKKESFPLTVTSAQKNPTAFYLCASSRDRGTEAFFGQGTRLTVV.